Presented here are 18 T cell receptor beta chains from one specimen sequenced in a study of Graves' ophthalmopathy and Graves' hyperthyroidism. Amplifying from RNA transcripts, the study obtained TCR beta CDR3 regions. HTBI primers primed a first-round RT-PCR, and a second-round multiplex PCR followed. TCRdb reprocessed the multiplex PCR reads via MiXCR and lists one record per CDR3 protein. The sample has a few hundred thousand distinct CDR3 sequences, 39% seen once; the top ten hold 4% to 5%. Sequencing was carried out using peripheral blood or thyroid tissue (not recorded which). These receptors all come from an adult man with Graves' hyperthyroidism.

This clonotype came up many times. In DNA form, the CDR3 reads TGTGCCAGTAGACTTACCGGGACAGGGAACGGCTACACCTTC. Translated, it gives CASRLTGTGNGYTF. The J gene is TRBJ1-2, the V gene TRBV19, with TRBD1 matching over 9 bases. Germline CDR1 and CDR2: LNHDA and SQIVND (reference sequence). CDR3 size: 14 residues. With 6 bases clipped from V and 8 bases from J, the junction kept 10 bases outside the gene matches.

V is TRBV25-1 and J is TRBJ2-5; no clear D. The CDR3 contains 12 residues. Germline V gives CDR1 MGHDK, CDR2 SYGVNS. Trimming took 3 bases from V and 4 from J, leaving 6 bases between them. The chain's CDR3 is CASSDKAETQYF. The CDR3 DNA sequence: TGTGCCAGCAGTGACAAGGCAGAGACCCAGTACTTC. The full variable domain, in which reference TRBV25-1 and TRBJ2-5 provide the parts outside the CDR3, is EADIYQTPRYLVIGTGKKITLECSQTMGHDKMYWYQQDPGMELHLIHYSYGVNSTEKGDLSSESTVSRIRTEHFPLTLESARPSHTSQYLCASSDKAETQYFGPGTRLLVL.

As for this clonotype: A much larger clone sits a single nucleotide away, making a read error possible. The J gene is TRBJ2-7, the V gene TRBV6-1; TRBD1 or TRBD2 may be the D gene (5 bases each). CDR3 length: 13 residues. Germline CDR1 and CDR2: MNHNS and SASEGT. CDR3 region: CASGEGGRDGVYF. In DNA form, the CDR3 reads TGTGCCAGCGGTGAAGGCGGAAGGGACGGGGTGTACTTC.

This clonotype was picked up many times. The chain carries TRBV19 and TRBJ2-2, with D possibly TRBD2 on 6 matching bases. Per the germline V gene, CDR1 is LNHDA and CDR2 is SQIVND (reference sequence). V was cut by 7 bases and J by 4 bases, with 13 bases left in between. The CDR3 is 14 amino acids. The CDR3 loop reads CASKEDSGTGELFF. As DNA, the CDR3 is TGTGCCAGTAAAGAGGATAGCGGCACCGGGGAGCTGTTTTTT.

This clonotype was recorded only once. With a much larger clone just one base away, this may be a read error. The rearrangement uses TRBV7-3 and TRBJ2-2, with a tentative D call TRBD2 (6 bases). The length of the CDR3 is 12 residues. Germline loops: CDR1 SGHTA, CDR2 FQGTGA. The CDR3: CASTSYTGGLFF. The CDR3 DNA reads TGTGCCAGCACTAGCTACACCGGGGGGCTGTTTTTT.

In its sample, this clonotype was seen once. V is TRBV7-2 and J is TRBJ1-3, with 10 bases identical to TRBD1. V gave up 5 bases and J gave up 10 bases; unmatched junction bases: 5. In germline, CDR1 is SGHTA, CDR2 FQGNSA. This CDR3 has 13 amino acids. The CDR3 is CASSPGQGETIYF. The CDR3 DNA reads TGTGCCAGCAGCCCAGGACAGGGGGAGACCATATATTTT. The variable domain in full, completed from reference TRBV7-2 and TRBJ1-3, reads GAGVSQSPSNKVTEKGKDVELRCDPISGHTALYWYRQSLGQGLEFLIYFQGNSAPDKSGLPSDRFSAERTGGSVSTLTIQRTQQEDSAVYLCASSPGQGETIYFGEGSWLTVV.

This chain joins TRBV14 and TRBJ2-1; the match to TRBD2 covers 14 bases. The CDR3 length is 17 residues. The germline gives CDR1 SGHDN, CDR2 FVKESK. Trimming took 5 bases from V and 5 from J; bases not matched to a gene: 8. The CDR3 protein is CASSLNPGLAGDNEQFF. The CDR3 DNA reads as TGTGCCAGCAGCTTAAATCCGGGACTAGCGGGAGACAATGAGCAGTTCTTC.

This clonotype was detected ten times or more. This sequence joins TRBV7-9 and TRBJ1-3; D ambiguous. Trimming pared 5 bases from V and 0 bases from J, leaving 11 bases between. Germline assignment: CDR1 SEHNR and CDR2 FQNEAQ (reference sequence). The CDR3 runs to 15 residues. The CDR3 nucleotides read TGTGCCAGCAGCGTAACCACCCTCTCTGGAAACACCATATATTTT. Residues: CASSVTTLSGNTIYF.

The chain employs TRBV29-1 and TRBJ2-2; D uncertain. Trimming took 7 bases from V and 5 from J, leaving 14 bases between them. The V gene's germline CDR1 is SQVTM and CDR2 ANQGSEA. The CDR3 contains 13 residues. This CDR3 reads CSGRTTRTGELFF. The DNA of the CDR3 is TGCAGCGGGAGAACCACAAGGACCGGGGAGCTGTTTTTT.

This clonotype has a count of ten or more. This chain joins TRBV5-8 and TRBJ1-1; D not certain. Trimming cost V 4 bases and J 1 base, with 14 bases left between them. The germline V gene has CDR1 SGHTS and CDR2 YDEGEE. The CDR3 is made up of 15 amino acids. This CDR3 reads CASSLGDTRNTEAFF. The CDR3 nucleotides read TGTGCCAGCAGCCTTGGCGACACCCGGAACACTGAAGCTTTCTTT.

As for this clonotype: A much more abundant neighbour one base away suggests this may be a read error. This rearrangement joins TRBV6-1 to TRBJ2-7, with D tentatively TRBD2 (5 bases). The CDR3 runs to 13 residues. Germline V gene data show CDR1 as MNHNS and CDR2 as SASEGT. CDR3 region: CAGSELGGGEQYF. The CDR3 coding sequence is TGTGCCGGCAGTGAACTTGGAGGCGGCGAGCAGTACTTC.

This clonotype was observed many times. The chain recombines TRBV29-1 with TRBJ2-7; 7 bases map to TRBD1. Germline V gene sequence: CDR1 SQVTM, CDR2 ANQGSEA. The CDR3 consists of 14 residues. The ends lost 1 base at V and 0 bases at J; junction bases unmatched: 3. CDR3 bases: TGCAGCGTTGAAGCTAGGACAGGCTCCTACGAGCAGTACTTC. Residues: CSVEARTGSYEQYF.

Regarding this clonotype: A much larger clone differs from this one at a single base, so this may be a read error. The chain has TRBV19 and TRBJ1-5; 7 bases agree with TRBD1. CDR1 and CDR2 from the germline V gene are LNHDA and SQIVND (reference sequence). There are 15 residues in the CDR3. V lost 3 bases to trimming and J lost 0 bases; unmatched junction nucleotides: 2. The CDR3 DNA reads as TGTGCCAGTAGTATTGGACAGGATAGCAATCAGCCCCAGCATTTT. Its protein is CASSIGQDSNQPQHF.

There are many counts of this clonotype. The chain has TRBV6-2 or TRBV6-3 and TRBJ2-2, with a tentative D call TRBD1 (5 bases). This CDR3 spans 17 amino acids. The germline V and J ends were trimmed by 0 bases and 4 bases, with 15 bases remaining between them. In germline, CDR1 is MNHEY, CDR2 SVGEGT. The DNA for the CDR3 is TGTGCCAGCAGTTACTCGAATCGTCAGGGAATCACCGGGGAGCTGTTTTTT. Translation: CASSYSNRQGITGELFF.

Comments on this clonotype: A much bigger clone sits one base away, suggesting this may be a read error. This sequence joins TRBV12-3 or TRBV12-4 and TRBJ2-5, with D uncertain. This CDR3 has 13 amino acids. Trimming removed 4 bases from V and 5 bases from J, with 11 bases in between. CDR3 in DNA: TGTGCCAGCAGTTCTTCAGTAAGGGAGACCCAGTACTTC. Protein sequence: CASSSSVRETQYF.

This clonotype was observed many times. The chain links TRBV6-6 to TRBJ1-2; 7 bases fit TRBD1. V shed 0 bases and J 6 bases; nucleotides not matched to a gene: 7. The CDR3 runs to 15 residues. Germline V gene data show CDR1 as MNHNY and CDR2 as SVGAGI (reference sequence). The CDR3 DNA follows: TGTGCCAGCAGTTACTCGAGTCAGGGGGTAGATGGCTACACCTTC. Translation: CASSYSSQGVDGYTF.

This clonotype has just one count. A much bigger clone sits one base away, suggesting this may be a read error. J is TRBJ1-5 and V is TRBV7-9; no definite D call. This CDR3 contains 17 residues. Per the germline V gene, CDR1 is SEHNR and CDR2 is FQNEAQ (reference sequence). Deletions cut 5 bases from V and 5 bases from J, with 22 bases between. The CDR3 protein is CASSPSSGPAHDQPQHF. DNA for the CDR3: TGTGCCAGCAGCCCCAGTTCTGGCCCGGCCCACGATCAGCCCCAGCATTTT.

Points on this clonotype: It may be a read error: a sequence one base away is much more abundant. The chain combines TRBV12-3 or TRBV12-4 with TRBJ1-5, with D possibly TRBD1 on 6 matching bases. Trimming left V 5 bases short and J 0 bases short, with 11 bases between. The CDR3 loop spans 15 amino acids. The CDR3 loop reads CASSPRGYSNQPQHF. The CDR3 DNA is TGTGCCAGCAGTCCTAGGGGGTATAGCAATCAGCCCCAGCATTTT.